These 7 T cell receptor beta chains were all obtained from the same sample, sequenced in a study of blood T cell repertoires in COVID-19. Data came from immunoSEQ multiplex PCR; TCRdb stores just in-frame clones and leaves some out. The sample has 60,000 or so clones, 80% to 90% seen once. The sample consisted of peripheral blood. Receptor source: a man aged 55 to 69 with acute or convalescent COVID-19.

The V gene is TRBV6-5, the J gene TRBJ1-1; D remains unclear. Germline CDR1 reads MNHEY; CDR2 reads SVGAGI. The CDR3 sequence is 14 residues long. V lost 5 bases and J 4 bases, leaving 14 bases between the germline ends. The CDR3 DNA reads TGTGCCAGCAGTCCCCGACCGGGAGGCACTGAAGCTTTCTTT. It yields the protein CASSPRPGGTEAFF.

Details on this clone: One end of the junction varies from germline; a read error may be responsible. The chain has TRBV2 and TRBJ2-1; 7 bases line up with TRBD1. The length of the CDR3 is 12 residues. Germline assignment: CDR1 SNHLY and CDR2 FYNNEI. DNA of the CDR3: TGTGCCAGCAGTCAAGGGGGCAGGGGCAGGCTCTTC. It yields the protein CASSQGGRGRLF.

This chain joins TRBV11-3 and TRBJ1-4, with 7 nucleotides matching TRBD1. CDR1 and CDR2 from the germline V gene are SGHNT and YENEEA. The CDR3 is 16 amino acids. V was pared by 5 bases and J by 2 bases, with 8 bases of the junction left unmatched. This CDR3 is CASSGYRGGTNEKLFF. The CDR3 DNA reads as TGTGCCAGCAGCGGGTACAGGGGAGGTACTAATGAAAAACTGTTTTTT.

The rearrangement links TRBV9 to TRBJ2-7; weak D call: TRBD2 (5 bases). V gave up 3 bases and J gave up 3 bases, with 10 bases separating them. Germline lookup yields CDR1 SGDLS and CDR2 YYNGEE. This CDR3 is built from 13 residues. The CDR3 DNA sequence: TGTGCCAGCAGCGCGGGGTATAGCTACGAGCAGTACTTC. Translation: CASSAGYSYEQYF.

This rearrangement joins TRBV19 to TRBJ1-1, with D unclear. The V gene lost 0 bases and the J gene lost 0 bases, with 20 bases spanning the gap. The CDR3 totals 19 residues. Germline CDR1 is LNHDA and CDR2 is SQIVND (reference sequence). CDR3 coding DNA: TGTGCCAGTAGTATAGATGGGATTTATGGGGAGGTCCTGAACACTGAAGCTTTCTTT. Translated, it gives CASSIDGIYGEVLNTEAFF. Complete variable domain (other parts from reference TRBV19 and TRBJ1-1): DGGITQSPKYLFRKEGQNVTLSCEQNLNHDAMYWYRQDPGQGLRLIYYSQIVNDFQKGDIAEGYSVSREKKESFPLTVTSAQKNPTAFYLCASSIDGIYGEVLNTEAFFGQGTRLTVV.

The chain uses TRBV10-2 and TRBJ1-2; D is perhaps TRBD1 (5 bases). This CDR3 contains 12 residues. Germline V CDR1 and CDR2: WSHSY, SAAADI. V was clipped by 2 bases and J by 6 bases, with 7 bases between them. The CDR3 sequence is CASSEGAHGYTF. CDR3 nucleotides: TGCGCCAGCAGTGAGGGGGCCCATGGCTACACCTTC.

The chain carries TRBV21-1 and TRBJ2-1; no DNA check was done on the table's D call, TRBD1. TRBV21-1 is labeled a pseudogene. The CDR3 is made up of 12 amino acids. As DNA, the CDR3 is TGTGCCAGCAGCGCAGGGATGGTCGGCTGGTTCTTC. Protein sequence: CASSAGMVGWFF.